Below, 12 T cell receptor beta chains from the same sample are listed, as sequenced in a study of T cells in women clearing cervical HPV infection. TCRdb's table, derived via immunoSEQ multiplex PCR, lists solely in-frame clones and lacks some. Its clone listing holds 30,000 or so clones. Sequenced sample: blood buffy coat. The origin of the receptors is a woman between 18 and 70 years old with a cervical HPV16 infection that either progressed to CIN3+ or cleared (not recorded which).

Details on this clone: The CDR3 is cut off 3 residues early in the read; its end comes from the germline J gene. The genes are TRBV20-1 and TRBJ1-1; D remains unclear. This CDR3 contains 14 residues. V was cut by 0 bases and J by 7 bases, with 15 bases left in between. CDR1 and CDR2 from the germline V gene are DFQATT and SNEGSKA (reference sequence). The part of the CDR3 DNA that was read is TGCAGTGCTAGAGATCTAGGAGCAGCGAATGAA. This codes for CSARDLGAANE. The entire CDR3 sequence reads CSARDLGAANEAFF.

This clone registers medium-sized (0.01 to 0.1%) by frequency. The chain's CDR3 is CASSGDRGRVYGYTF. The CDR3 DNA, read in part, is TGTGCCAGCAGCGGGGACAGGGGGCGCGTCTATGGC. The J gene is TRBJ1-2, the V gene TRBV7-9, with 12 bases aligning to TRBD1. The read ends 3 residues shy of where the CDR3 ends; the end is completed using the germline J gene. J lost 4 bases, V lost 5 bases, and 5 bases had no gene match. The CDR3 loop spans 15 amino acids. Germline CDR1 is SEHNR and CDR2 is FQNEAQ (reference sequence).

Comments on this clone: The CDR3 end is not reached by the read, which stops 3 residues before it; the germline J gene fills it in. The chain recombines TRBV7-2 with TRBJ2-1; D might be TRBD2 (6 bases). Germline loops: CDR1 SGHTA, CDR2 FQGNSA. V lost 0 bases and J lost 2, with 14 bases in between. There are 17 residues in the CDR3. The CDR3 bases that were read are TGTGCCAGCAGCTTAGCTCCCATAGAGCGGGCCTACAATGAG. This sequence encodes CASSLAPIERAYNE. The entire CDR3 is CASSLAPIERAYNEQFF. Based on the CDR3 plus reference TRBV7-2 and TRBJ2-1, the full variable domain is GAGVSQSPSNKVTEKGKDVELRCDPISGHTALYWYRQSLGQGLEFLIYFQGNSAPDKSGLPSDRFSAERTGGSVSTLTIQRTQQEDSAVYLCASSLAPIERAYNEQFFGPGTRLTVL.

CDR3 sequence reads: CASSPKTSGSYEQYF. The sequenced CDR3 bases are TGTGCCAGCTCACCAAAGACTAGCGGGAGCTACGAG. The rearrangement uses TRBV18 and TRBJ2-7; 12 positions agree with TRBD2. Read data end 3 residues before the CDR3 end; the end is taken from the germline J gene. Germline assignment: CDR1 KGHSH and CDR2 LQKENI. This CDR3 is 15 amino acids long. The V segment lost 2 bases and the J segment 3 bases; nucleotides outside the gene matches: 2.

In regard to this clone: From the germline J gene comes the end of the CDR3, since the read stops 3 residues before it. The J gene is TRBJ2-3, the V gene TRBV6-4; maybe TRBD2 (6 bases). CDR1 and CDR2 (germline): MRHNA, SNTAGT. This CDR3 is 16 amino acids long. Trimming took 0 bases from V and 1 from J, leaving 11 bases between them. The CDR3 DNA, read in part, is TGTGCCAGCAGTGACTCCGCGGGGTGGCGCACAGATACG. Protein product: CASSDSAGWRTDT. In full, the CDR3 is CASSDSAGWRTDTQYF.

CDR3 DNA, as far as it was read: TGCAGTGCTAGGGCGACTAGCGGGAGAACCCCCTACGAG. Encoded protein: CSARATSGRTPYE. The entire CDR3 reads CSARATSGRTPYEQYF. The chain is built from TRBV20-1 and TRBJ2-7; TRBD2 matches at 12 bases. The sequence runs out 3 residues before the end of the CDR3; the remainder is reconstructed from the germline J gene. CDR1 is DFQATT and CDR2 is SNEGSKA in the germline V gene (reference sequence). This CDR3 is built from 16 residues. V was pared by 3 bases and J by 2 bases, with 8 bases of the junction left unmatched.

Comments on this clone: The sequenced fragment ends 3 residues before the CDR3 boundary, so the rest is inferred from the germline J gene. This chain uses TRBV20-1 with TRBJ1-5; 7 nucleotides align to TRBD1. This CDR3 contains 16 residues. Germline assignment: CDR1 DFQATT and CDR2 SNEGSKA (reference sequence). J was trimmed by 0 bases and V by 5 bases; bases with no gene match: 10. The DNA read from the CDR3 is TGCAGTGCTCAAGACAGGGCCCTTAATAGCAATCAGCCC. This translates into CSAQDRALNSNQP. In full, the CDR3 is CSAQDRALNSNQPQHF.

About this clone: The CDR3 extends 3 residues past the end of the read, so its final part is completed from the germline J gene. This chain uses TRBV5-6 with TRBJ1-4, with D possibly matching TRBD1 (6 bases). Trimming removed 0 bases from V and 10 bases from J, with 16 bases in between. This CDR3 contains 15 residues. The germline gives CDR1 SGHDT, CDR2 YYEEEE. Here the CDR3 reads CASSLGGQGLGKLFF. CDR3 DNA (partial): TGTGCCAGCAGCTTGGGGGGGCAAGGTCTCGGAAAA.

Points on this clone: Read data end 3 residues before the CDR3 end; the end is taken from the germline J gene. The V and J genes are TRBV5-4 and TRBJ1-2, with D hard to call. Germline CDR1 SGHNT, CDR2 YYREEE (reference sequence). With 5 bases removed from V and 1 base from J, the gap between germline ends came to 9 bases. This CDR3 has 13 amino acids. CDR3 DNA (partial): TGTGCCAGCAGGCGACATATTAACTATGGC. It yields the protein CASRRHINYG. The entire CDR3 protein is CASRRHINYGYTF. Together with reference TRBV5-4 and TRBJ1-2, the CDR3 gives the full variable domain: ETGVTQSPTHLIKTRGQQVTLRCSSQSGHNTVSWYQQALGQGPQFIFQYYREEENGRGNFPPRFSGLQFPNYSSELNVNALELDDSALYLCASRRHINYGYTFGSGTRLTVV.

Points on this clone: The missing CDR3 end, 3 residues past where the read stops, is filled in from the germline J gene. V usage is TRBV5-1 and J usage is TRBJ2-2, with D possibly matching TRBD1 (6 bases). The CDR3 runs to 16 residues. The germline CDR1 and CDR2 sequences are SGHRS and YFSETQ. Trimming removed 0 bases at V and 1 base at J, with 10 bases between. The sequenced CDR3 bases are TGCGCCAGCAGCTTGGAGACAGGCGAGAACACCGGGGAG. It specifies CASSLETGENTGE. The entire CDR3 is CASSLETGENTGELFF.

A word on this clone: The CDR3 goes on 3 residues after the read ends, and that part is filled in from the germline J gene. The chain employs TRBV2 and TRBJ2-7, with 8 bases that match TRBD1. Germline CDR1 is SNHLY and CDR2 is FYNNEI. V gave up 7 bases and J gave up 2 bases; unmatched junction bases: 4. This CDR3 is 13 amino acids long. CDR3 DNA, as far as it was read: TGTGCCAGCACAGGGGGCGCCACCTACGAG. This codes for CASTGGATYE. The whole CDR3 region reads CASTGGATYEQYF. Using reference TRBV2 and TRBJ2-7 for the parts outside the CDR3, the full variable domain is EPEVTQTPSHQVTQMGQEVILRCVPISNHLYFYWYRQILGQKVEFLVSFYNNEISEKSEIFDDQFSVERPDGSNFTLKIRSTKLEDSAMYFCASTGGATYEQYFGPGTRLTVT.

Concerning this clone itself: Read coverage stops 3 residues before the CDR3 terminus; the germline J gene supplies the remainder. The chain couples TRBV2 to TRBJ1-6; the match to TRBD1 covers 9 bases. Germline V gene sequence: CDR1 SNHLY, CDR2 FYNNEI. This CDR3 region has 19 residues. Trimming removed 4 bases from V and 0 bases from J; junction bases left unmatched: 10. Incomplete CDR3 DNA: TGTGCCAGCAGTGCCCGAGGGACAGGGTTGAGCTCCTATAATTCACCC. Residues: CASSARGTGLSSYNSP. The CDR3 in its entirety is CASSARGTGLSSYNSPLHF.